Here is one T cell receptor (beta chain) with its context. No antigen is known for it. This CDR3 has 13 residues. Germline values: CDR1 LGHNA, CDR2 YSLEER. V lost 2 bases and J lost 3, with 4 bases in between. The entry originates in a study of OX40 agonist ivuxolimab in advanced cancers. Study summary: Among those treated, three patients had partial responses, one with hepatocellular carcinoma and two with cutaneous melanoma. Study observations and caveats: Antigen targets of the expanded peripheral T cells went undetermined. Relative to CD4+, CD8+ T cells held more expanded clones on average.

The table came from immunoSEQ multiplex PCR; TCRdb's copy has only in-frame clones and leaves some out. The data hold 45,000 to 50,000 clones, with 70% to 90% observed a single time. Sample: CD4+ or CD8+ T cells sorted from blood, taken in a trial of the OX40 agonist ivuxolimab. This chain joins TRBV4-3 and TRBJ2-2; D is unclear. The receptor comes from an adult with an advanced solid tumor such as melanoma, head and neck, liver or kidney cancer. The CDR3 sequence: CASSQHDTGELFF. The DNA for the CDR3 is TGCGCCAGCAGCCAACATGACACCGGGGAGCTGTTTTTT.